A few counts support the clone carrying this TCR beta chain. Its antigen is not known. This specimen comes from a study of T-cell reconstitution after alpha-beta-depleted transplantation in children. Study conclusions and caveats: About two months after transplant, alpha-beta T cells reportedly came from several hundred expanded graft clones.

The TCRbeta library was prepared with unique molecular identifiers. A single record per CDR3 protein comes from TCRdb applying MiXCR to the PCR reads. The sample holds 80,000 or so distinct CDR3 sequences, over 12% seen once. Trimming pared 2 bases from V and 2 bases from J, leaving 6 bases between. In germline, CDR1 is SEHNR, CDR2 FQNEAQ (reference sequence). This CDR3 is 13 amino acids long. Material: PBMCs, mostly from graft donor cells, obtained 180 days after TCRalphabeta/CD19-depleted stem cell transplant. This sequence originates from a male patient aged 2 to 9 who had a stem cell transplant for acute lymphoblastic leukemia, so the T cells may come from the graft donor. V gene TRBV7-9 combines with J gene TRBJ2-5, with D unresolved. CDR3 coding DNA: TGTGCCAGCAGCTTAAAAGGGCAAGAGACCCAGTACTTC. Encoded protein: CASSLKGQETQYF.